A selection of T cell receptor beta chains follows, all from one sample in a study of control samples from healthy donors and cancer patients. Repertoires were generated with immunoSEQ multiplex PCR, while TCRdb's copy carries only in-frame clones and drops some. There are 100,000 to 150,000 clones in the sample; roughly 84% occur only once, and around 1.8% lies in the top ten. The specimen sequenced was blood. The origin of the receptors is a man between 18 and 29 years old in good health. Each CDR3 is given with its conserved first and last residue. The D gene is left open where the match is weak. Size values are once, few and many counts, or a class for expanded clones, and some rows have none.

abundance: .
j_gene: TRBJ2-3
d_gene: .
v_gene: TRBV5-5
CDR3nt: TGTGCCAGCAGCGGTTCCACAGATACGCAGTATTTT
CDR3aa: CASSGSTDTQYF

abundance: once
j_gene: TRBJ2-3
d_gene: TRBD2
v_gene: TRBV11-3
CDR3nt: TGTGCCAGCAGCTTGGGTAGCGGGAGAGATACGCAGTATTTT
CDR3aa: CASSLGSGRDTQYF

abundance: .
j_gene: TRBJ2-1
d_gene: .
v_gene: TRBV18
CDR3nt: TGTGCCAGCTCACCACCGAATTTAGGGTCGCATGAGCAGTTCTTC
CDR3aa: CASSPPNLGSHEQFF

abundance: .
j_gene: TRBJ1-1
d_gene: .
v_gene: TRBV4-2
CDR3nt: TGTGCCAGCAGCCCAGGGTCATGGGACACTGAAGCTTTCTTT
CDR3aa: CASSPGSWDTEAFF

abundance: .
j_gene: TRBJ2-7
d_gene: .
v_gene: TRBV5-6
CDR3nt: TGTGCCAGCAGAGGGGGTAGCTCCTACGAGCAGTACTTC
CDR3aa: CASRGGSSYEQYF

abundance: few
j_gene: TRBJ1-1
d_gene: .
v_gene: TRBV11-2
CDR3nt: TGTGCCAGCAGCTTAGCATCGCACGGTAACACTGAAGCTTTCTTT
CDR3aa: CASSLASHGNTEAFF

abundance: .
j_gene: TRBJ2-5
d_gene: .
v_gene: TRBV27
CDR3nt: TGTGCCAGCAGTTCGGGTGCGAGGACCCAGTACTTC
CDR3aa: CASSSGARTQYF

abundance: .
j_gene: TRBJ2-3
d_gene: .
v_gene: TRBV5-1
CDR3nt: TGCGCCAGCAGCCTGGGGACTGCCAGAAACACAGATACGCAGTATTTT
CDR3aa: CASSLGTARNTDTQYF

abundance: .
j_gene: TRBJ1-6
d_gene: TRBD1
v_gene: TRBV9
CDR3nt: TGTGCCAGCAGCGACCGGGACAGTAATTCACCCCTCCACTTT
CDR3aa: CASSDRDSNSPLHF

abundance: .
j_gene: TRBJ1-1
d_gene: .
v_gene: TRBV27
CDR3nt: TGTGCCAGCAGTTTTATGAGGGTAAACGGGCGGGAAGCTTTCTTT
CDR3aa: CASSFMRVNGREAFF

abundance: .
j_gene: TRBJ1-4
d_gene: TRBD1
v_gene: TRBV28
CDR3nt: TGTGCCAGCATCAGGACAGGGGGGTATTATGAAAAACTGTTTTTT
CDR3aa: CASIRTGGYYEKLFF

abundance: once
j_gene: TRBJ2-7
d_gene: TRBD2
v_gene: TRBV5-1
CDR3nt: TGCGCCAGCAGCTTGGAAGGCGGGAGTGCACACGAGCAGTACTTC
CDR3aa: CASSLEGGSAHEQYF

abundance: .
j_gene: TRBJ1-5
d_gene: .
v_gene: TRBV7-2
CDR3nt: TGTGCCAGCAGCTTAGCGGACGGGTACCAGCCCCAGCATTTT
CDR3aa: CASSLADGYQPQHF

abundance: .
j_gene: TRBJ2-7
d_gene: .
v_gene: TRBV5-1
CDR3nt: TGCGCCAGCAGTACCGACGGCGGCTCCTACGAGCAGTACTTC
CDR3aa: CASSTDGGSYEQYF

abundance: .
j_gene: TRBJ1-1
d_gene: .
v_gene: TRBV5-1
CDR3nt: TGCGCCAGCAGCTTGGACGTGGGGGGTTATTACACTGAAGCTTTCTTT
CDR3aa: CASSLDVGGYYTEAFF

abundance: .
j_gene: TRBJ1-3
d_gene: .
v_gene: TRBV5-1
CDR3nt: TGCGCCAGCAGCTTGGGGGCAGCAGCTGGAAACACCATATATTTT
CDR3aa: CASSLGAAAGNTIYF

abundance: .
j_gene: TRBJ1-2
d_gene: TRBD1
v_gene: TRBV9
CDR3nt: TGTGCCAGCAGCGTAGGAACAGGGGGCTATGGCTACACCTTC
CDR3aa: CASSVGTGGYGYTF

abundance: .
j_gene: TRBJ1-4
d_gene: TRBD1
v_gene: TRBV6-1
CDR3nt: TGTGCCAGCAGTGAAACAGGGACAGGGGGGGAAAAACTGTTTTTT
CDR3aa: CASSETGTGGEKLFF

abundance: .
j_gene: TRBJ1-1
d_gene: .
v_gene: TRBV7-9
CDR3nt: TGTGCCAGCAGCTTATGGGGAGGGGAAATGAACACTGAAGCTTTCTTT
CDR3aa: CASSLWGGEMNTEAFF

abundance: .
j_gene: TRBJ2-5
d_gene: .
v_gene: TRBV5-1
CDR3nt: TGCGCCAGCAGCTTAAGAGAGACCCAGTACTTC
CDR3aa: CASSLRETQYF

abundance: .
j_gene: TRBJ2-3
d_gene: .
v_gene: TRBV21-1
CDR3nt: TGTGCCAGCAGCACCGTAGCAACAGATACGCAGTATTTT
CDR3aa: CASSTVATDTQYF

abundance: .
j_gene: TRBJ1-2
d_gene: .
v_gene: TRBV5-6
CDR3nt: TGTGCCAGCAGCTTCCGAGGGAGTGGCTACACCTTC
CDR3aa: CASSFRGSGYTF

abundance: .
j_gene: TRBJ2-7
d_gene: .
v_gene: TRBV24-1
CDR3nt: TGTGCCACCAGTGATCCCCGGGCCTGGAAACTCGAGCAGTACTTC
CDR3aa: CATSDPRAWKLEQYF

abundance: .
j_gene: TRBJ1-1
d_gene: .
v_gene: TRBV11-2
CDR3nt: TGTGCCAGCAGCTTGAAGCCTGTCCTTGAAGCTTTCTTT
CDR3aa: CASSLKPVLEAFF

abundance: once
j_gene: TRBJ2-1
d_gene: TRBD2
v_gene: TRBV19
CDR3nt: TGTGCCAGTAGTTCGAGGACTAGCGGGCAATACAATGAGCAGTTCTTC
CDR3aa: CASSSRTSGQYNEQFF

abundance: .
j_gene: TRBJ1-5
d_gene: .
v_gene: TRBV2
CDR3nt: TGTGCCAGCAGTGGACCCAACCAGCCCCAGCATTTT
CDR3aa: CASSGPNQPQHF

abundance: once
j_gene: TRBJ2-1
d_gene: TRBD2
v_gene: TRBV5-1
CDR3nt: TGCGCCAGCAGCTTTGGACTTAGCGGGAGTATTTCCTACAATGAGCAGTTCTTC
CDR3aa: CASSFGLSGSISYNEQFF

abundance: .
j_gene: TRBJ2-5
d_gene: .
v_gene: TRBV5-1
CDR3nt: TGCGCCAGCAGCTTGGGGGGGTCAGAGCAAGAGACCCAGTACTTC
CDR3aa: CASSLGGSEQETQYF

abundance: .
j_gene: TRBJ1-2
d_gene: .
v_gene: TRBV6-5
CDR3nt: TGTGCCAGCAGGTGGGGTGCTCGCGGCTACACCTTC
CDR3aa: CASRWGARGYTF

abundance: .
j_gene: TRBJ2-7
d_gene: .
v_gene: TRBV20-1
CDR3nt: TGCAGTGCTAGTCAGCCCGACCAGATCTCCTACGAGCAGTACTTC
CDR3aa: CSASQPDQISYEQYF

abundance: few
j_gene: TRBJ1-6
d_gene: .
v_gene: TRBV2
CDR3nt: TGTGCCAGCAGGGGTGGGGATTCACCCCTCCACTTT
CDR3aa: CASRGGDSPLHF

abundance: .
j_gene: TRBJ1-5
d_gene: .
v_gene: TRBV10-3
CDR3nt: TGTGCCATCAGTGAGTACAGGGTGGGCAATCAGCCCCAGCATTTT
CDR3aa: CAISEYRVGNQPQHF

abundance: .
j_gene: TRBJ2-5
d_gene: TRBD2
v_gene: TRBV6-5
CDR3nt: TGTGCCAGCAGAGAGGTGCGGGGGATCGGAGAGACCCAGTACTTC
CDR3aa: CASREVRGIGETQYF

abundance: .
j_gene: TRBJ1-2
d_gene: .
v_gene: TRBV29-1
CDR3nt: TGCAGCGTTGCCAGTGGGTATGGCTACACCTTC
CDR3aa: CSVASGYGYTF

abundance: .
j_gene: TRBJ2-1
d_gene: .
v_gene: TRBV27
CDR3nt: TGTGCCAGCAGTGGATCTTCTAGCGTCGTCCCCAGCTCCTACAATGAGCAGTTCTTC
CDR3aa: CASSGSSSVVPSSYNEQFF

abundance: .
j_gene: TRBJ1-1
d_gene: .
v_gene: TRBV27
CDR3nt: TGTGCCAGCAGTTTGCAAGGAGTCATCACTGAAGCTTTCTTT
CDR3aa: CASSLQGVITEAFF

abundance: once
j_gene: TRBJ1-1
d_gene: .
v_gene: TRBV7-6
CDR3nt: TGTGCCAGCAGCCCCCGAACGGGACCGAGGAACACTGAAGCTTTCTTT
CDR3aa: CASSPRTGPRNTEAFF

abundance: .
j_gene: TRBJ2-2
d_gene: TRBD2
v_gene: TRBV7-2
CDR3nt: TGTGCCAGCAGCTCGCCGGGACTAGGGATAAGGGAGCTGTTTTTT
CDR3aa: CASSSPGLGIRELFF

abundance: .
j_gene: TRBJ2-7
d_gene: .
v_gene: TRBV5-1
CDR3nt: TGCGCCAGCAGCTTGGGCCCAGGGGACTCCTACGAGCAGTACTTC
CDR3aa: CASSLGPGDSYEQYF

abundance: .
j_gene: TRBJ1-4
d_gene: .
v_gene: TRBV5-5
CDR3nt: TGTGCCAGCAGCCGGATTGGGGAAAAACTGTTTTTT
CDR3aa: CASSRIGEKLFF

abundance: medium-sized
j_gene: TRBJ1-1
d_gene: .
v_gene: TRBV24-1
CDR3nt: TGTGCCACCAGTGTGACTGAAGCTTTCTTT
CDR3aa: CATSVTEAFF

abundance: .
j_gene: TRBJ1-3
d_gene: .
v_gene: TRBV19
CDR3nt: TGTGCCAGTAGGATCTCTGGAAACACCATATATTTT
CDR3aa: CASRISGNTIYF

abundance: .
j_gene: TRBJ1-4
d_gene: .
v_gene: TRBV11-2
CDR3nt: TGTGCCAGCAGCCGTCAAGGGTCGGCAGGCCTACTCCGGGAAAAACTGTTTTTT
CDR3aa: CASSRQGSAGLLREKLFF

abundance: .
j_gene: TRBJ1-2
d_gene: .
v_gene: TRBV30
CDR3nt: TGTGCCTGGAGTGTAGGACAGCCTCTTGGCTACACCTTC
CDR3aa: CAWSVGQPLGYTF

abundance: .
j_gene: TRBJ2-7
d_gene: .
v_gene: TRBV12-5
CDR3nt: TGTGCTAGTGGTGGGGGACGGTCCTACGAGCAGTACTTC
CDR3aa: CASGGGRSYEQYF

abundance: .
j_gene: TRBJ1-5
d_gene: TRBD1
v_gene: TRBV5-6
CDR3nt: TGTGCCAGCAGCTTGGCCGGGACAGACTATAGCAATCAGCCCCAGCATTTT
CDR3aa: CASSLAGTDYSNQPQHF

abundance: .
j_gene: TRBJ1-3
d_gene: TRBD1
v_gene: TRBV6-5
CDR3nt: TGTGCCAGCCGGGACAGGGGGTTTGGAAACACCATATATTTT
CDR3aa: CASRDRGFGNTIYF

abundance: .
j_gene: TRBJ1-1
d_gene: .
v_gene: TRBV5-4
CDR3nt: TGTGCCAGCAAGGGTTCGGGAACTGAAGCTTTCTTT
CDR3aa: CASKGSGTEAFF

abundance: .
j_gene: TRBJ2-7
d_gene: .
v_gene: TRBV7-2
CDR3nt: TGTGCCAGCAGCTTAGTTTTACAGGGGGAGGGCGAGCAGTACTTC
CDR3aa: CASSLVLQGEGEQYF

abundance: .
j_gene: TRBJ1-1
d_gene: TRBD1
v_gene: TRBV27
CDR3nt: TGTGCCAGCAGTTTTTGGACAGGGGTCCCTATGGAAGCTTTCTTT
CDR3aa: CASSFWTGVPMEAFF

abundance: .
j_gene: TRBJ2-7
d_gene: .
v_gene: TRBV15
CDR3nt: TGTGCCACCAGCAGAGATGGGGAATACGAGCAGTACTTC
CDR3aa: CATSRDGEYEQYF

abundance: .
j_gene: TRBJ1-2
d_gene: .
v_gene: TRBV30
CDR3nt: TGTGCCTGGAGTACACAGGTCTATAACTATGGCTACACCTTC
CDR3aa: CAWSTQVYNYGYTF

abundance: .
j_gene: TRBJ2-2
d_gene: TRBD2
v_gene: TRBV7-9
CDR3nt: TGTGCCAGCAGCTCTAGCGGGAGGATGAACACCGGGGAGCTGTTTTTT
CDR3aa: CASSSSGRMNTGELFF

abundance: .
j_gene: TRBJ2-5
d_gene: .
v_gene: TRBV24-1
CDR3nt: TGTGCCACCAGTGATCCACGCCGGGACGGACAAGAGACCCAGTACTTC
CDR3aa: CATSDPRRDGQETQYF

abundance: .
j_gene: TRBJ1-1
d_gene: .
v_gene: TRBV6-5
CDR3nt: TGTGCCAGCAGGAACAGGGCATACACTGAAGCTTTCTTT
CDR3aa: CASRNRAYTEAFF

abundance: .
j_gene: TRBJ2-7
d_gene: TRBD2
v_gene: TRBV29-1
CDR3nt: TGCAGCGTTCGAGGGACTAGTCAAACCTACGAGCAGTACTTC
CDR3aa: CSVRGTSQTYEQYF

abundance: .
j_gene: TRBJ2-7
d_gene: .
v_gene: TRBV9
CDR3nt: TGTGCCAGCAGCGAGCCCCGGACGGGAACCTCCTACGAGCAGTACTTC
CDR3aa: CASSEPRTGTSYEQYF

abundance: .
j_gene: TRBJ2-2
d_gene: .
v_gene: TRBV7-3
CDR3nt: TGTGCCAGCAGCTTAGGCGCGAAGGCCACCGGGGAGCTGTTTTTT
CDR3aa: CASSLGAKATGELFF

abundance: .
j_gene: TRBJ2-1
d_gene: .
v_gene: TRBV6-2/TRBV6-3
CDR3nt: TGTGCCAGCAGCCTAAAGGGTAGTCCCAATGAGCAGTTCTTC
CDR3aa: CASSLKGSPNEQFF